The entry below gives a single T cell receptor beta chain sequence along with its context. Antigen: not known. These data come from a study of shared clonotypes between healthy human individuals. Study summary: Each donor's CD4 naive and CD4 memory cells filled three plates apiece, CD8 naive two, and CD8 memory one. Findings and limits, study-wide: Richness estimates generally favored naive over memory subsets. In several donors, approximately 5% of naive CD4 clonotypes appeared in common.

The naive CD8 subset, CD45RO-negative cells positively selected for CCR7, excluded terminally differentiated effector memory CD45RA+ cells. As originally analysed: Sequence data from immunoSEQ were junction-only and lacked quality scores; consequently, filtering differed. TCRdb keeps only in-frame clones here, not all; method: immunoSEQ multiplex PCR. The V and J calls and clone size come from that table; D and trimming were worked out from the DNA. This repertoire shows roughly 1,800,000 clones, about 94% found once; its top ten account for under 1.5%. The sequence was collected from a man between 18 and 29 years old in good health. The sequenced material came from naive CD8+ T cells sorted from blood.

The CDR3 is CASRGAEAFF. The CDR3 nucleotides are TGTGCCAGCAGGGGGGCTGAAGCTTTCTTT. The genes are TRBV6-6 and TRBJ1-1; D is possibly TRBD1 (5 bases). The CDR3 loop spans 10 amino acids. The V gene's germline CDR1 is MNHNY and CDR2 SVGAGI (reference sequence). V was shortened by 6 bases and J by 6 bases, with 5 bases between the two germline ends.